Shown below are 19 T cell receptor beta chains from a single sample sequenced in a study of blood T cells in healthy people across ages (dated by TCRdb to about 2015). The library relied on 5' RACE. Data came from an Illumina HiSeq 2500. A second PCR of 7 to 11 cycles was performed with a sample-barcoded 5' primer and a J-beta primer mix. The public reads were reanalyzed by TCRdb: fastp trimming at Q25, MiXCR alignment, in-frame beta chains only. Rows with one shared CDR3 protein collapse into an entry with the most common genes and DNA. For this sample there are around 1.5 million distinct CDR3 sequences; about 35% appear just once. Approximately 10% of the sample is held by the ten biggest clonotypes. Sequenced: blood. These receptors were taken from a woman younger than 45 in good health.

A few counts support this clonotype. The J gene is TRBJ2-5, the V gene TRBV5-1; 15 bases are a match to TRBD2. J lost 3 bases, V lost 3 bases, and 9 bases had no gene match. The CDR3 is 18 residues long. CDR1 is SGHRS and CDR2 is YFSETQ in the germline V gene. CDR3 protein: CASSSGTSGGSSKETQYF. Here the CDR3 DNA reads TGCGCCAGCAGCTCCGGGACTAGCGGGGGGTCTTCGAAAGAGACCCAGTACTTC.

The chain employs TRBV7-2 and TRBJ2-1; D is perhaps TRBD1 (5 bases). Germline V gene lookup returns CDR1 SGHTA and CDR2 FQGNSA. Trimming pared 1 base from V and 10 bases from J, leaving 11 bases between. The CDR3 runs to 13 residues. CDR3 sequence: CASSLGGGWEQFF. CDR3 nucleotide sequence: TGTGCCAGCAGCTTAGGGGGCGGCTGGGAGCAGTTCTTC.

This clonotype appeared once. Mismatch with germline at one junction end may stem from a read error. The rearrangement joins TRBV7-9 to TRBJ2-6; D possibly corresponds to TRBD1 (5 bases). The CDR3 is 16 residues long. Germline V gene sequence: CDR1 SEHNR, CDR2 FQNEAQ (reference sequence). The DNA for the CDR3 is TGTGCCGGCAGCTTCGACAGTCCCTCTGGGGCCAACGTCCTGACTTTC. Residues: CAGSFDSPSGANVLTF. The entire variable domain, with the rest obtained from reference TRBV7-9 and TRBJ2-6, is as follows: DTGVSQNPRHKITKRGQNVTFRCDPISEHNRLYWYRQTLGQGPEFLTYFQNEAQLEKSRLLSDRFSAERPKGSFSTLEIQRTEQGDSAMYLCAGSFDSPSGANVLTFGAGSRLTVL.

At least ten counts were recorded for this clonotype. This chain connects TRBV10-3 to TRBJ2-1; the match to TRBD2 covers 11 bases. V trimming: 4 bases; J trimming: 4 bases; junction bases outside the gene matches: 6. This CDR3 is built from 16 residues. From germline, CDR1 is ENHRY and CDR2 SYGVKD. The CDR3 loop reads CAISGSLAGGYNEQFF. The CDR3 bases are TGTGCCATCAGTGGCTCTCTAGCGGGGGGTTACAATGAGCAGTTCTTC.

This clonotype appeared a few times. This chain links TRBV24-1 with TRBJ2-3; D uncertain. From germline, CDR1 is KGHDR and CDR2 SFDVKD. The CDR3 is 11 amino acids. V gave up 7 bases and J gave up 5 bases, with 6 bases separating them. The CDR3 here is CATSWGDTQYF. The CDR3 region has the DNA TGTGCCACCAGCTGGGGAGATACGCAGTATTTT.

The CDR3 loop is CASSFVAGGQEQFF. The CDR3 coding sequence is TGTGCCAGCAGTTTTGTAGCGGGGGGGCAGGAGCAGTTCTTC. The V call is TRBV27, the J call TRBJ2-1; 11 nucleotides match TRBD2. Germline assignment: CDR1 MNHEY and CDR2 SMNVEV (reference sequence). The CDR3 covers 14 residues. The V gene end was trimmed by 3 bases and the J gene end by 10 bases; junction bases not matched to a gene: 5.

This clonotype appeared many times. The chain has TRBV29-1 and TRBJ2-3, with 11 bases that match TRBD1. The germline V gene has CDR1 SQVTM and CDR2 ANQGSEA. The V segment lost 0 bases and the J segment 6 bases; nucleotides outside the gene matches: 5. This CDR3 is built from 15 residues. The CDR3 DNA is TGCAGCGTTGAAGAGAGGGACAGGGGGACGGATACGCAGTATTTT. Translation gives CSVEERDRGTDTQYF.

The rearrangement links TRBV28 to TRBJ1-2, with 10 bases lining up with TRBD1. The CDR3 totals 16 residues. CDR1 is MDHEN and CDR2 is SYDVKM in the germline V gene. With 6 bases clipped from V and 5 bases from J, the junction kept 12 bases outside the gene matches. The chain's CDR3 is CASRIPGQGPSYGYTF. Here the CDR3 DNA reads TGTGCCAGCAGGATACCGGGACAGGGGCCCTCGTATGGCTACACCTTC.

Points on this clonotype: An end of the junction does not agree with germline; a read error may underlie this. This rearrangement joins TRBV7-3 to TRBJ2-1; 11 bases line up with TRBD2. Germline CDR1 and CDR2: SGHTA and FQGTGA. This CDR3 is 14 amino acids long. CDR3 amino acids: CASRVAGGPHERFF. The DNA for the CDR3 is TGTGCCAGCAGGGTAGCGGGAGGGCCCCATGAGCGGTTCTTC.

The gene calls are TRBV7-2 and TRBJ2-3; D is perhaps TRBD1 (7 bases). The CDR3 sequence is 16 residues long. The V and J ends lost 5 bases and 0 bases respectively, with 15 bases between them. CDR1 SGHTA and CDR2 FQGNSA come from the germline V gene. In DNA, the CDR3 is TGTGCCAGCAGCCGCGGGACAGCCTCTAGCACAGATACGCAGTATTTT. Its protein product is CASSRGTASSTDTQYF.

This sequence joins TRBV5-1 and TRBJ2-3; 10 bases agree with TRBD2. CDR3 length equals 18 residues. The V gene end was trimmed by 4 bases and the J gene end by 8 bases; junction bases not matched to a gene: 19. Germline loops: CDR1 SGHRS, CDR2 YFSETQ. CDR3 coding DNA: TGCGCCAGCAGCGTGGGACTAGCGAGGGGCCCCACCTCGGGTACGCAGTATTTT. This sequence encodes CASSVGLARGPTSGTQYF.

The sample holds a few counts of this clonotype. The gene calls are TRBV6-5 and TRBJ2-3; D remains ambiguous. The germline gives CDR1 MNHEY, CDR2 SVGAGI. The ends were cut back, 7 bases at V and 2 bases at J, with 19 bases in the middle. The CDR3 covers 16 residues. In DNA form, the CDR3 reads TGTGCCAGCACCCTTACCGCCATCGGTACCACAGATACGCAGTATTTT. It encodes CASTLTAIGTTDTQYF.

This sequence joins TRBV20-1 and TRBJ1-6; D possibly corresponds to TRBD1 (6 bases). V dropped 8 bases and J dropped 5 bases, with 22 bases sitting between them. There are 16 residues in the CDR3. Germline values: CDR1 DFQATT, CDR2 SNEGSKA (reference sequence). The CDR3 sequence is CSSPYLRTDDNSPLHF. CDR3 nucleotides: TGCAGTTCCCCATACCTTAGGACAGATGATAATTCACCCCTCCACTTT.

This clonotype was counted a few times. The DNA for the CDR3 is TGTGCCAGCATAGCGGCAACAACCCGCACCTACAATGAGCAGTTCTTC. The encoded protein is CASIAATTRTYNEQFF. The chain uses TRBV6-2 or TRBV6-3 and TRBJ2-1, with D maybe TRBD2 (6 bases). The germline CDR1 and CDR2 sequences are MNHEY and SVGEGT. V lost 7 bases to trimming and J lost 2 bases, with 18 bases between them. There are 16 residues in the CDR3.

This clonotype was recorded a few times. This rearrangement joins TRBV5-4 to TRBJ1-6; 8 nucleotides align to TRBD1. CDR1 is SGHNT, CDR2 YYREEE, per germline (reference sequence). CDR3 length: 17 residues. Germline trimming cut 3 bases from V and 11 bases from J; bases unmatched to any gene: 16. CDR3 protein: CASSYGTGPLGVTPLHF. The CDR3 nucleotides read TGTGCCAGCAGCTATGGGACAGGCCCCCTGGGAGTGACACCCCTCCACTTT.

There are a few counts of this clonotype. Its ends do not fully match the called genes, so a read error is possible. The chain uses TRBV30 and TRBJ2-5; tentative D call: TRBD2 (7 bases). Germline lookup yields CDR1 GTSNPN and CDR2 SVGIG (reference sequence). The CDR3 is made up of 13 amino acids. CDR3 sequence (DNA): TGCACCCTGGGGGGGCAGGCTAAAGAGACCCAGTACTTC. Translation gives CTLGGQAKETQYF.

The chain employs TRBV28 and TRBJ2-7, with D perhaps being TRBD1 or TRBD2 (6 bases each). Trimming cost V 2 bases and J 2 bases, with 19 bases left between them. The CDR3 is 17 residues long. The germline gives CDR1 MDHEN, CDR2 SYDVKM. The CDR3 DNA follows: TGTGCCAGCAGTTTAGGCGGGGCGACAGGCCCGACCTACGAGCAGTACTTC. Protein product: CASSLGGATGPTYEQYF.

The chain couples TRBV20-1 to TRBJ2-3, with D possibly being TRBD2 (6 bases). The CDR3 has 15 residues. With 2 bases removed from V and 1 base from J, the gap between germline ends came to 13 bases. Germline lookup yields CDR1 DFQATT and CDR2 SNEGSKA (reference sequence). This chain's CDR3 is CSARLAGWGTDTQYF. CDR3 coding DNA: TGCAGTGCTAGACTCGCGGGATGGGGCACAGATACGCAGTATTTT.

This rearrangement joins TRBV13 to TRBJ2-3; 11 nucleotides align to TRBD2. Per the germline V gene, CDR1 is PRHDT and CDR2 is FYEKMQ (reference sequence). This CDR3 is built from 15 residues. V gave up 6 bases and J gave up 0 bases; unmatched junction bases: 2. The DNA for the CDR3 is TGTGCCAGCAGAACTAGCGGGGGTAGCACAGATACGCAGTATTTT. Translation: CASRTSGGSTDTQYF.